This entry is about one T cell receptor (beta chain). The J segment lost 4 bases and the V segment lost 3 bases, leaving 12 bases of the junction unmatched. Germline V gene lookup returns CDR1 PRHDT and CDR2 FYEKMQ (reference sequence). This CDR3 spans 17 amino acids. This sample is part of a study of blood T cell repertoires in COVID-19. The data were produced by immunoSEQ multiplex PCR, yet TCRdb's version contains in-frame clones alone and is incomplete. The sample includes about 270,000 clones, 86% of them seen just once. Sequenced: peripheral blood. The rearrangement uses TRBV13 and TRBJ1-2; 9 bases match TRBD1. This TCR was sampled from a woman over 75 with COVID-19, enrolled during active disease. CDR3 sequence reads: CASSLGQGEMVVYGYTF. The CDR3 nucleotides read TGTGCCAGCAGCTTGGGACAGGGTGAAATGGTGGTCTATGGCTACACCTTC.